A selection of T cell receptor beta chains follows, all from one sample in a study of cytomegalovirus exposure and HLA in healthy donors. The repertoire was sequenced with immunoSEQ multiplex PCR; TCRdb's copy has only in-frame clones and lacks some. The repertoire holds 100,000 to 140,000 clones, with more than 65% as singletons. Sequencing input: PBMCs. The receptors come from a young man in good health and CMV-seronegative. The CDR3 runs from the conserved cysteine through the conserved F or W.

V	J	CDR3
TRBV7-9	TRBJ2-1	CASSPGQGANREQFF
TRBV15	TRBJ2-7	CATSRDPRGAYEQYF
TRBV5-1	TRBJ1-2	CASSRTGLGYTF
TRBV19	TRBJ1-1	CASSQGAGEAFF
TRBV9	TRBJ1-1	CASSALETEAFF
TRBV10-2	TRBJ2-6	CASSGDSTLTSGANVLTF
TRBV18	TRBJ1-1	CASSPKVSVNTEAFF
TRBV27	TRBJ2-7	CASSLAAGLYEQYF
TRBV7-3	TRBJ1-1	CASSLSGNTEAFF
TRBV5-4	TRBJ2-5	CASSPPPELARETQYF
TRBV28	TRBJ2-7	CASIGGTSGAYEQYF
TRBV6-5	TRBJ2-3	CASSPGTDTQYF
TRBV6-1	TRBJ1-2	CASSAGGVERNYGYTF
TRBV7-3	TRBJ2-5	CASSLKSAGGGASLETQYF
TRBV6-5	TRBJ2-7	CASSSPAPPYEQYF
TRBV2	TRBJ2-3	CASSEALLAGATDTQYF
TRBV6-1	TRBJ2-7	CASTQGPYEQYF
TRBV4-2	TRBJ2-1	CASSQELIAYNEQFF
TRBV7-3	TRBJ2-2	CASSLGQNTGELFF
TRBV9	TRBJ1-2	CASSVTPSGGYGYTF
TRBV6-1	TRBJ2-1	CASSERPGTSGRAIGYNEQFF
TRBV29-1	TRBJ2-2	CSVRTGELFF